This TCR beta chain originates from a study of CD8 T cells in ankylosing spondylitis (dated by TCRdb to about 2017). Looking at the study overall: T cell receptor beta repertoires were profiled in healthy donors and ankylosing spondylitis patients so that disease-linked TCR variants could be found. The whole study cohort included 108 healthy donors and 20 to 25 ankylosing spondylitis patients. Peripheral blood was sampled, and synovial fluid was additionally collected from ankylosing spondylitis patients. Points the paper makes about the study in general: Blood from ankylosing spondylitis patients appeared to be characterized by a TCR beta motif composed of under ten highly homologous amino acid variants. Some TCR beta motif variants had previously been reported in synovial fluid and blood of reactive arthritis patients, which suggested common disease-initiation mechanisms. According to the report, matched synovial fluid samples from ankylosing spondylitis patients were significantly enriched for the disease-linked clones. The disease-linked clones showed a CD8+ phenotype and occurred at relatively low frequencies in peripheral blood.

Germline trimming amounts to 3 bases on V and 4 bases on J, with 7 as the count of junction bases outside the gene matches. The CDR3 numbers 15 residues from cysteine through phenylalanine. The kept DNA is CDR3 alone, 45 bases in frame from the first base. The germline V gene sets CDR1 to SGDLS and CDR2 to YYNGEE. As regards this clonotype: No cognate antigen has been identified for it. The sample holds no much larger clone one base away, and base qualities are not on file.

Sequencer: Illumina HiSeq 2500. Quantitative 5'-RACE with molecular barcodes was used to prepare TCR beta libraries. The authors processed their data as follows. A new computational method, built on a probabilistic model of VDJ rearrangement, was used to identify disease-linked TCR variants. TCRdb reprocessed the public reads (quality trimming at Q25 with fastp, clone calling with MiXCR) and kept in-frame beta chains. All rows with the same CDR3 protein become a single entry with the most common DNA and genes. The V and J calls, along with clone size, are taken from TCRdb and not from the paper's own processing. The sample has over 700,000 distinct CDR3 sequences on record, around a fifth of them singletons. The ten biggest clones cover approximately 18% of the sample.

The chain was built from TRBV9 and TRBJ1-3; a stretch of 7 junction bases matches TRBD1. The TCR originated in a male donor with ankylosing spondylitis. Sequenced: blood, either unsorted or a sorted T cell fraction (not recorded which). The DNA sequence reads TGTGCCAGCAGCGCGCCGAGGGGGCCGGGAAACACCATATATTTT. This codes for CASSAPRGPGNTIYF. With the rest looked up from the reference TRBV9 and TRBJ1-3 genes rather than sequenced, the full variable domain is DSGVTQTPKHLITATGQRVTLRCSPRSGDLSVYWYQQSLDQGLQFLIQYYNGEERAKGNILERFSAQQFPDLHSELNLSSLELGDSALYFCASSAPRGPGNTIYFGEGSWLTVV.